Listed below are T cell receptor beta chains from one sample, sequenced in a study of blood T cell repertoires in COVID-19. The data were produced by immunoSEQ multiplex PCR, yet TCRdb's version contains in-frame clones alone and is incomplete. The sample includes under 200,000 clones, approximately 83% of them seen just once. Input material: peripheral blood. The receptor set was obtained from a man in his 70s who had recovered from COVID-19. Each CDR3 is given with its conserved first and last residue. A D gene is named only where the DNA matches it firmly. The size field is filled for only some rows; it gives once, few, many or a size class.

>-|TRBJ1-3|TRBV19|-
CASSTRTASGNTIYF
TGTGCCAGTAGTACCCGGACAGCCTCTGGAAACACCATATATTTT
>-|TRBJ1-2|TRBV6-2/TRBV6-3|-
CASSPGRFLVGRF
TGTGCCAGCAGTCCCGGTCGATTCTTGGTGGGGAGATTC
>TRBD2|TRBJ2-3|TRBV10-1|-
CASSAGTSGRLSTDTQYF
TGCGCCAGCAGTGCCGGGACTAGCGGGAGGCTGAGCACAGATACGCAGTATTTT
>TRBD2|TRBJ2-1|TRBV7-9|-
CASSLHLAGPYNEQFF
TGTGCCAGCAGCTTACACCTAGCGGGCCCATACAATGAGCAGTTCTTC
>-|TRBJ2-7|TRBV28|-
CASGARYGQQYF
TGTGCCAGCGGTGCGCGTTACGGTCAGCAGTACTTC
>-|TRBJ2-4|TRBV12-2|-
CASRCGTSGRAAKNIQYF
TGTGCAAGTCGCTGCGGGACTAGCGGGAGGGCCGCCAAAAACATTCAGTACTTC
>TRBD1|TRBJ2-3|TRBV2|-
CASSENAGGDTQYF
TGTGCCAGCAGTGAAAACGCAGGGGGAGATACGCAGTATTTT
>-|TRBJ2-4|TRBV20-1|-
CSARDKLLQYF
TGCAGTGCTAGAGATAAGCTGCTTCAGTACTTC
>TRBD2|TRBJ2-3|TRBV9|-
CASSVGTSGASDTQYF
TGTGCCAGCAGCGTAGGGACTAGCGGGGCATCAGATACGCAGTATTTT
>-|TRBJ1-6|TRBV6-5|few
CASSYSVPDSPLHF
TGTGCCAGCAGTTACTCGGTGCCGGATTCACCCCTCCACTTT
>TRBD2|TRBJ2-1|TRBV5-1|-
CASSLGVTSGRLYNEQFF
TGCGCCAGCAGCTTGGGCGTGACTAGCGGGAGGCTTTACAATGAGCAGTTCTTC
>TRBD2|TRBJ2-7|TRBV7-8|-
CASSLAGATSGSDEQYF
TGTGCCAGCAGCTTAGCGGGGGCAACTAGCGGGAGTGACGAGCAGTACTTC
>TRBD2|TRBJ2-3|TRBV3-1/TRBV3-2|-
CASSPGTSGRSDTQYF
TGTGCCAGCAGCCCGGGAACTAGCGGGAGATCAGATACGCAGTATTTT
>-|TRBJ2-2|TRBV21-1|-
CASSKKRASGRAINTGELFF
TGTGCCAGCAGCAAAAAAAGGGCTAGCGGGAGGGCCATAAATACCGGGGAGCTGTTTTTT
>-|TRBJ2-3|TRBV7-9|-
CASIRDLATALMADTQYF
TGTGCCAGCATACGTGACCTAGCGACCGCTCTTATGGCAGATACGCAGTATTTT
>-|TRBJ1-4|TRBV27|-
CASSFRSNEKLFF
TGTGCCAGCAGTTTTCGGAGTAATGAAAAACTGTTTTTT
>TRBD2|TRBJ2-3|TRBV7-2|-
CASSLGAGVGDTQYF
TGTGCCAGCAGCTTAGGAGCGGGAGTTGGAGATACGCAGTATTTT
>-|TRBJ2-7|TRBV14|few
CASSQKQVQSSYEQYF
TGTGCCAGCAGCCAGAAACAGGTGCAATCCTCCTACGAGCAGTACTTC
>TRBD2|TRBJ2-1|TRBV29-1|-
CSVTGTSYNEQFF
TGCAGCGTAACCGGGACTAGCTACAATGAGCAGTTCTTC
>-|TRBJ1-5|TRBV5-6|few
CASSLSTGNQPQHF
TGTGCCAGCAGCTTGTCGACAGGCAATCAGCCCCAGCATTTT
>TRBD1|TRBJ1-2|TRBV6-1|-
CASSSPGGNSGYTF
TGTGCCAGCAGTTCCCCAGGGGGTAACAGTGGCTACACCTTC
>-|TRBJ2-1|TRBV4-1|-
CASSQDPTGMAGQRFF
TGCGCCAGCAGCCAAGATCCTACGGGAATGGCGGGCCAGCGGTTCTTC
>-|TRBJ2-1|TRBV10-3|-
CAISDSGEYANEQFF
TGTGCCATCAGTGATAGCGGAGAGTACGCCAATGAGCAGTTCTTC
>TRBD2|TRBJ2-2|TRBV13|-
CASSERGDTGELFF
TGTGCCAGCAGCGAGCGGGGTGACACCGGGGAGCTGTTTTTT
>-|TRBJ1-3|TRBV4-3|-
CASSQENGFGNTIYF
TGCGCCAGCAGCCAAGAAAACGGTTTTGGAAACACCATATATTTT
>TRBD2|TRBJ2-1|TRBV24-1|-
CATSDFGGSSYNEQFF
TGTGCCACCAGTGATTTCGGCGGGAGCTCCTACAATGAGCAGTTCTTC
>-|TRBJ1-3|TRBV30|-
CAWGLSGSTIYF
TGTGCCTGGGGTCTCTCCGGGAGCACCATATATTTT
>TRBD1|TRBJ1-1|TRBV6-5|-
CASRTTGGTEAFF
TGTGCCAGCAGGACCACAGGGGGCACTGAAGCTTTCTTT
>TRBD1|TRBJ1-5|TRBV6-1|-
CASSDRQGYQPQHF
TGTGCCAGCAGTGATAGACAGGGGTATCAGCCCCAGCATTTT
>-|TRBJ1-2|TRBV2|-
CASSGGSNYGYTF
TGTGCCAGCAGTGGGGGCTCAAATTATGGCTACACCTTC